Below are 21 T cell receptor beta chains sequenced from a single sample in a study of technical replicates of blood from a few donors. Data came from immunoSEQ multiplex PCR; TCRdb stores just in-frame clones and leaves some out. In the table there are about 83,000 clones, about 95% of which are singletons. The sequenced sample was T cells isolated from PBMCs. These receptors originate from a human donor in good health.

A note on this clone: Other DNA sequences in the same sample also yield this CDR3. The CDR3 protein is CASSVETGGYNEQFF. In DNA, the CDR3 is TGTGCCAGCAGCGTAGAAACGGGGGGGTACAATGAGCAGTTCTTC. The rearrangement links TRBV9 to TRBJ2-1, with 8 bases identical to TRBD2. CDR3 length: 15 residues. V gave up 0 bases and J gave up 4 bases; unmatched junction bases: 3. Germline V gives CDR1 SGDLS, CDR2 YYNGEE.

The chain couples TRBV2 to TRBJ1-3; 7 bases line up with TRBD1. This CDR3 is built from 17 residues. CDR1 SNHLY and CDR2 FYNNEI come from the germline V gene. V shed 9 bases, J shed 1 base, and the junction held 15 bases outside the gene matches. The CDR3 coding sequence is TGTGCCAGTCTTTATTGGGACAGAGGTTATTCTGGAAACACCATATATTTT. Translating it yields CASLYWDRGYSGNTIYF.

The chain employs TRBV6-5 and TRBJ1-5; 8 bases agree with TRBD1. V dropped 4 bases and J dropped 7; count of bases not matched to a gene: 9. The CDR3 is 15 residues long. The germline V gene encodes CDR1 MNHEY and CDR2 SVGAGI. CDR3 sequence: CASSSEPGGWQPQHF. The CDR3 nucleotides read TGTGCCAGCAGTTCCGAACCAGGGGGCTGGCAGCCCCAGCATTTT.

This chain uses TRBV7-9 with TRBJ2-7; possibly TRBD1 for D (6 bases). Trimming took 5 bases from V and 2 from J, leaving 13 bases between them. The germline CDR1 and CDR2 sequences are SEHNR and FQNEAQ (reference sequence). This CDR3 is 14 amino acids long. The CDR3 reads CASSTYRVTYEQYF. For the CDR3, the DNA is TGTGCCAGCAGCACGTACAGGGTTACCTACGAGCAGTACTTC.

The chain has TRBV7-2 and TRBJ1-2, with D possibly matching TRBD1 (6 bases). From germline, CDR1 is SGHTA and CDR2 FQGNSA. CDR3 length: 14 residues. Trimming removed 1 base from V and 5 bases from J, with 11 bases in between. The CDR3 sequence: CASSLGWTAYGYTF. The CDR3 DNA follows: TGTGCCAGCAGCTTAGGGTGGACAGCGTATGGCTACACCTTC.

The chain has TRBV5-1 and TRBJ2-3; 11 positions agree with TRBD2. Germline V CDR1 and CDR2: SGHRS, YFSETQ. The CDR3 is made up of 17 amino acids. With 5 bases clipped from V and 6 bases from J, the junction kept 14 bases outside the gene matches. The CDR3, as DNA: TGCGCCAGCAGTTTGTGGAATAGCGGGGGGGCACGGGATACGCAGTATTTT. Its protein is CASSLWNSGGARDTQYF.

The genes are TRBV19 and TRBJ2-3, with 9 bases matching TRBD1. There are 13 residues in the CDR3. Trimming took 4 bases from V and 6 from J; bases not matched to a gene: 2. Germline V lookup: CDR1 LNHDA, CDR2 SQIVND (reference sequence). Written as DNA, the CDR3 is TGTGCCAGTAGTAACAGGGGGCAGGATACGCAGTATTTT. It specifies CASSNRGQDTQYF.

This chain joins TRBV4-1 and TRBJ1-5; 9 nucleotides align to TRBD1. This CDR3 spans 16 amino acids. Trimming took 0 bases from V and 5 from J; bases not matched to a gene: 5. Germline V gene lookup returns CDR1 MGHRA and CDR2 YSYEKL. CDR3 in DNA: TGCGCCAGCAGCCAAGAAGGGGACAGGGCGTATCAGCCCCAGCATTTT. It translates to CASSQEGDRAYQPQHF.

The rearrangement links TRBV18 to TRBJ1-1; TRBD1 might be the D (5 bases). The germline CDR1 and CDR2 sequences are KGHSH and LQKENI. Trimming removed 5 bases from V and 1 base from J, with 5 bases in between. This CDR3 is built from 12 residues. CDR3 amino acids: CASSTGNTEAFF. The CDR3 nucleotides read TGTGCCAGCTCAACAGGGAACACTGAAGCTTTCTTT.

Here the CDR3 reads CASKTGTGGRYGYTF. As DNA, the CDR3 is TGTGCCAGCAAAACCGGGACAGGGGGCCGGTATGGCTACACCTTC. The genes are TRBV6-1 and TRBJ1-2; 12 bases match TRBD1. The CDR3 loop spans 15 amino acids. Trimming took 7 bases from V and 5 from J; bases not matched to a gene: 8. In germline, CDR1 is MNHNS, CDR2 SASEGT.

The genes are TRBV18 and TRBJ2-3, with D possibly TRBD2 on 5 matching bases. This CDR3 comprises 13 residues. The ends were cut back, 6 bases at V and 3 bases at J, with 10 bases in the middle. Germline CDR1 is KGHSH and CDR2 is LQKENI. CDR3 nucleotide sequence: TGTGCCAGCTCCCCCCCGGGGACAGATACGCAGTATTTT. It yields the protein CASSPPGTDTQYF.

The chain joins TRBV28 to TRBJ2-7; D possibly corresponds to TRBD1 (6 bases). CDR1 and CDR2 from the germline V gene are MDHEN and SYDVKM. Trimming took 4 bases from V and 0 from J, leaving 16 bases between them. This CDR3 comprises 16 residues. CDR3 coding DNA: TGTGCCAGCAGTTACGTCAGGGGTATCCCCTCCTACGAGCAGTACTTC. Translation gives CASSYVRGIPSYEQYF.

This chain joins TRBV6-5 and TRBJ1-2; 9 nucleotides align to TRBD1. The germline gives CDR1 MNHEY, CDR2 SVGAGI. V was clipped by 4 bases and J by 2 bases; unmatched bases: 5. The CDR3 sequence is 15 residues long. CDR3 sequence: CASSWTGAGNYGYTF. CDR3 DNA: TGTGCCAGCAGTTGGACAGGGGCCGGCAACTATGGCTACACCTTC.

The rearrangement links TRBV29-1 to TRBJ2-7, with D maybe TRBD1 (5 bases). V lost 6 bases, J lost 3 bases, and 9 bases lay in between. CDR1 SQVTM and CDR2 ANQGSEA come from the germline V gene. This CDR3 has 11 residues. The CDR3 is CSVAQVYEQYF. The CDR3 DNA reads as TGCAGCGTGGCACAGGTCTACGAGCAGTACTTC.

The rearrangement joins TRBV5-1 to TRBJ1-1, with unresolved D. CDR1 SGHRS and CDR2 YFSETQ come from the germline V gene. The CDR3 extends over 12 amino acids. V dropped 4 bases and J dropped 6 bases, with 10 bases sitting between them. The CDR3 is CASSDGMAEAFF. Here the CDR3 DNA reads TGCGCCAGCAGCGACGGGATGGCTGAAGCTTTCTTT.

The chain's CDR3 is CASSFGLTSYEQYF. As DNA, the CDR3 is TGCGCCAGCAGCTTTGGCCTTACCAGCTACGAGCAGTACTTC. V usage is TRBV5-1 and J usage is TRBJ2-7, with D uncertain. The CDR3 sequence is 14 residues long. The V end lost 2 bases, the J end lost 3 bases, and 12 bases lay between the germline ends. Germline lookup yields CDR1 SGHRS and CDR2 YFSETQ. Full variable domain (remainder filled in from reference TRBV5-1 and TRBJ2-7): KAGVTQTPRYLIKTRGQQVTLSCSPISGHRSVSWYQQTPGQGLQFLFEYFSETQRNKGNFPGRFSGRQFSNSRSEMNVSTLELGDSALYLCASSFGLTSYEQYFGPGTRLTVT.

The chain uses TRBV4-1 and TRBJ2-3; D uncertain. The CDR3 consists of 14 residues. Trimming took 0 bases from V and 1 from J, leaving 5 bases between them. The V gene's germline CDR1 is MGHRA and CDR2 YSYEKL. The CDR3 DNA follows: TGCGCCAGCAGCCAAGATCGGGGCACAGATACGCAGTATTTT. Its protein is CASSQDRGTDTQYF.

The CDR3 DNA is TGTGCCAGCAGGCCCCCAGTGGGAGGGAATGCGATGCTTGAGCAGTTCTTC. Protein product: CASRPPVGGNAMLEQFF. The chain recombines TRBV28 with TRBJ2-1, with 7 bases identical to TRBD2. Germline lookup yields CDR1 MDHEN and CDR2 SYDVKM. The J segment lost 9 bases and the V segment lost 6 bases, leaving 20 bases of the junction unmatched. The CDR3 has 17 amino acids.

This sequence joins TRBV18 and TRBJ2-1; maybe TRBD1 (6 bases). The CDR3 extends over 16 amino acids. Per the germline V gene, CDR1 is KGHSH and CDR2 is LQKENI. V was trimmed by 5 bases and J by 0 bases, leaving 14 bases between them. This CDR3 reads CASSTKADSSYNEQFF. The CDR3, as DNA: TGTGCCAGCTCAACGAAAGCGGACAGCTCCTACAATGAGCAGTTCTTC.

The rearrangement joins TRBV7-9 to TRBJ2-7; 7 positions agree with TRBD1. The CDR3 runs to 13 residues. Trimming at V came to 5 bases and at J to 6 bases, leaving 7 bases not matched to a gene. Germline V CDR1 and CDR2: SEHNR, FQNEAQ (reference sequence). The CDR3 sequence is CASSPMTGPEQYF. The CDR3 coding sequence is TGTGCCAGCAGCCCAATGACAGGGCCCGAGCAGTACTTC.

The rearrangement joins TRBV27 to TRBJ2-7, with 12 bases fitting TRBD1. The CDR3 covers 17 residues. Germline CDR1 reads MNHEY; CDR2 reads SMNVEV (reference sequence). The V and J ends lost 6 bases and 1 base, in that order; junction bases with no gene match: 10. The CDR3 DNA sequence: TGTGCCAGCAGGGGACAGGGGGCGCGTGGTGGATCCTACGAGCAGTACTTC. This translates into CASRGQGARGGSYEQYF.